One T cell receptor (beta chain) is described in this entry. Its antigen is unidentified. The CDR3 spans 15 residues. V gave up 5 bases and J gave up 4 bases, with 15 bases separating them. Germline V gene lookup returns CDR1 SGHTS and CDR2 YDEGEE. The data derive from a study of cytomegalovirus exposure and HLA in healthy donors. Study-wide findings and caveats: A previous analysis found most TCR beta V segments productive roughly 87% or roughly 30% of the time.

The PCR used 60 Vbeta and 13 Jbeta primers. Sequencing used immunoSEQ multiplex PCR; TCRdb keeps in-frame clones, though not all of them. This sample carries 130,000 or so clones, about two thirds of them seen once, and the ten largest clones take 5.5% to 7%. The origin of this receptor is a man in his forties in good health and CMV-seropositive. The rearrangement links TRBV5-8 to TRBJ1-4; D unclear. The sample comprised PBMCs. CDR3 bases: TGTGCCAGCAGACACTTGGACGGACTTAATGAAAAACTGTTTTTT. Encoded protein: CASRHLDGLNEKLFF.